This T cell receptor (beta chain) was documented in a study of shared clonotypes between healthy human individuals (TCRdb year 2020). Broadly, across the study: Two women and three men aged 18 to 49 years were included in the cohort. For each donor, CD4 naive and CD4 memory were each run on three plates, CD8 naive on two plates, and CD8 memory on one plate. Blood TCR repertoires of 5 or 6 healthy adults were deeply sequenced to estimate repertoire size and the extent of clonotype sharing between individuals. To increase sequencing depth and limit assay-specific biases, different laboratories used diverse techniques to prepare libraries and sequence TCR repertoires. Each donor's leukapheresis produced roughly between about 0.85 and 10 billion PBMCs.

Remarks on this clone: Its target antigen remains unknown. Base qualities are not at hand, and no much larger clone is one base apart.

The donors were healthy, HIV-negative adults with no recently reported acute infections or vaccinations. Every donor was a Caucasian adult living in Nashville, Tennessee, USA. CD4+ T cells were enriched through magnetic negative selection, after which naive cells were positively selected on CD45RA and the remaining negative fraction served as the memory subset. After blood collection by leukapheresis, PBMCs were isolated using Ficoll-Histopaque density gradient centrifugation and then cryopreserved in the vapor phase of liquid nitrogen. Purity and quantity of every magnetically sorted T cell population were checked by analytical flow cytometry. Each sorted fraction had its genomic DNA isolated and then quantified by UV absorbance on a Nanodrop 2000c. V ends up 5 bases short and J 1 base short, with an unmatched junction base count of 1. Via the germline V gene, CDR1 is MRHNA and CDR2 SNTAGT. The CDR3 has 13 amino acids, counting the end cysteine and phenylalanine. Only the CDR3 DNA stays, 39 bases, in frame from base 1.

TCR CDR3 regions were amplified from genomic DNA by multiplex PCR using the deep immunoSEQ assay. Extracted genomic DNA from each cell subset was spread evenly across all wells of several immunoSEQ 96-well plates, with each plate serving as a replicate. Each replicate PCR for sorted subsets received around 200 ng genomic DNA, equal to about 30,000 T cell genomes. Purified libraries were measured with a Qubit 3.0 fluorometer, size-checked on a Bioanalyzer 2100, and measured again with the KAPA Library Quantification kit. A separate single-read 150-cycle Illumina NextSeq 550 flow cell was used to sequence each immunoSEQ 96-well plate. Processing in the source paper ran as follows. The immunoSEQ output contained only junctional sequences without quality scores, so filtering could not match that applied to full-length reads. Sequences were annotated with PyIR, a Python wrapper for IgBLAST v1.9, and V/J genes and CDR3 were assigned using IMGT germline references. Any read was removed if the V/J assignment was weak (E-value above 1e-6), the CDR3 was missing, or the read contained stop codons, out-of-frame junctions, or ambiguous translated residues. A V3J clonotype was defined by an identical inferred V gene, J gene, and CDR3 amino acid sequence. Percentage overlap between repertoires was calculated by dividing the number of shared unique clonotypes by the size of the smaller repertoire. RTK rarefaction, the Chao1 estimator, and Recon v2.1 estimates of unobserved clonotypes were used to assess repertoire richness. Generation probabilities were computed with OLGA for all TCRbeta clonotypes obtained by the gDNA method from a handful of donors. The immuneACCESS repertoire file appears here via TCRdb, limited to in-frame rearrangements. These files lack a portion of the clones; in checked studies, under half of the deficit traces to unresolved V genes, and the cause of the others is not known. The DNA gave D and trimming, while V, J and clone size come from that table. The sample includes about 2.3 million clones, with 85% to 95% observed a single time. The top ten constitute about 0.39% of the sample.

The study at large found these results: Estimated clonotype richness was generally larger for naive than for memory subsets. Because the study included only a small number of donors, the genetic and exposure-history diversity represented was limited. Even with the large sequencing depth, rarefaction of the sorted-subset datasets indicated that sequencing was incomplete. Compared with non-shared clonotypes, clonotypes shared by all four sorted-subset donors had higher generation probabilities. Across a handful of donors, 5% to 6% of naive CD4, approximately 4% of naive CD8, approximately 2.5% of memory CD4, and roughly 0.41% of memory CD8 clonotypes were shared. Sampling was restricted to blood, and TCR repertoires in tissue are likely to differ from TCR repertoires in blood. Pairwise subsampling led to the expectation that sequencing depth would affect the degree of clonotype sharing among donors.

The receptor chain draws on TRBV6-4 and TRBJ1-2; 7 bases in between match TRBD1. Sequencing was done on a sample of naive CD4+ T cells from PBMCs. The cell subset or site label, as the study defines it: CD45RA+ positively selected. The receptor's source is a man aged 18-30 years in good health. Some clones in this sample may be carry-over from other donors' samples. The DNA sequence reads TGTGCCAGCAGTAGGGACAGTAACTATGGCTACACCTTC. This sequence encodes CASSRDSNYGYTF.